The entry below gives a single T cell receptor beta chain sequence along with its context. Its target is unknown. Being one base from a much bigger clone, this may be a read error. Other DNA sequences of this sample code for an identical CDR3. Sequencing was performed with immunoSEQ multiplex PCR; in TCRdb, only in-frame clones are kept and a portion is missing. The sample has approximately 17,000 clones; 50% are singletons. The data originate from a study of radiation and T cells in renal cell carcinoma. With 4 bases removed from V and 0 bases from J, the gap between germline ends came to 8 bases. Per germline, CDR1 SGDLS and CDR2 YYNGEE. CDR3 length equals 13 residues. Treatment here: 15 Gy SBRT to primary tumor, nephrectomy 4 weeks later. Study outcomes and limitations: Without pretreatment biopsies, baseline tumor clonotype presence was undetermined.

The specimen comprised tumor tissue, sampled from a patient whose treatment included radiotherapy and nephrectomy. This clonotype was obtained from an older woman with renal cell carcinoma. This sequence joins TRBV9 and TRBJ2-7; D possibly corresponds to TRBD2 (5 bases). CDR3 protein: CASSSGLSYEQYF. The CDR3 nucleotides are TGTGCCAGCAGCTCCGGACTCTCCTACGAGCAGTACTTC. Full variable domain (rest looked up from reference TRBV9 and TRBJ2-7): DSGVTQTPKHLITATGQRVTLRCSPRSGDLSVYWYQQSLDQGLQFLIQYYNGEERAKGNILERFSAQQFPDLHSELNLSSLELGDSALYFCASSSGLSYEQYFGPGTRLTVT.